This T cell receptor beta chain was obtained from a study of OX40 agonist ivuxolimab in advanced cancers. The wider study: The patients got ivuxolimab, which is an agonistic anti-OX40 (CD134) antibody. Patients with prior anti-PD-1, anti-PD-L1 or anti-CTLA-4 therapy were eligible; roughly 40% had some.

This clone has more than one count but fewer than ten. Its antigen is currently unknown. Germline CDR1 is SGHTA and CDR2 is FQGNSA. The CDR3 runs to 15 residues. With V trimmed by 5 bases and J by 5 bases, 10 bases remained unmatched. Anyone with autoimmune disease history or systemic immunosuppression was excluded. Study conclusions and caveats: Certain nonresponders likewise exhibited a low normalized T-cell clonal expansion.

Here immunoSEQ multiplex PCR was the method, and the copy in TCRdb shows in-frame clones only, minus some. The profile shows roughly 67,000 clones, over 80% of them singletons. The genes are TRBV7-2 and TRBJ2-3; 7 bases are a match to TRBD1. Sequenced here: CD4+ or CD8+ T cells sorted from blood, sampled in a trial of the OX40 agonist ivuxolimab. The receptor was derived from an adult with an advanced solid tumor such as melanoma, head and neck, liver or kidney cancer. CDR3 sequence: CASSPGQALRDTQYF. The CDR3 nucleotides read TGTGCCAGCAGCCCTGGACAGGCCCTGAGAGATACGCAGTATTTT.